These 30 T cell receptor beta chains were all obtained from the same sample, sequenced in a study of T cell changes during pregnancy in multiple sclerosis. Produced via immunoSEQ multiplex PCR; TCRdb's table is partial and in-frame only. The table records about 100,000 clones, 90% to 95% of them present only once. The specimen was peripheral blood, collected after pregnancy. The receptors shown here come from a female donor with multiple sclerosis, enrolled in a pregnancy study.

The J gene is TRBJ2-3, the V gene TRBV28; 9 nucleotides match TRBD2. Trimming removed 7 bases from V and 2 bases from J; junction bases left unmatched: 10. The CDR3 is 16 amino acids. Germline V gene sequence: CDR1 MDHEN, CDR2 SYDVKM. The CDR3 DNA follows: TGTGCCAGCATCCCGGCAGCGGGGGGCCCCACAGATACGCAGTATTTT. Its translation is CASIPAAGGPTDTQYF.

As regards this clone: One end of the junction is discordant with germline, which a read error may explain. The chain joins TRBV6-5 to TRBJ2-1; a possible D gene is TRBD1 (5 bases). The length of the CDR3 is 15 residues. The germline gives CDR1 MNHEY, CDR2 SVGAGI. The CDR3 loop is CASSPQGTSSNEQFF. The CDR3 nucleotides read TGTGCCAGCAGTCCTCAGGGTACCTCCTCCAATGAGCAGTTCTTC.

The chain joins TRBV9 to TRBJ1-2, with 10 bases identical to TRBD1. CDR3 length equals 14 residues. CDR1 and CDR2 (germline): SGDLS, YYNGEE. Trimming cost V 3 bases and J 7 bases; bases outside gene matches: 6. The CDR3, as DNA: TGTGCCAGCAGCGCCCGAGACAGGGGGCCTGGCTACACCTTC. Its translation is CASSARDRGPGYTF.

This chain uses TRBV5-1 with TRBJ2-3, with TRBD1 as a possible D gene (5 bases). Germline CDR1 is SGHRS and CDR2 is YFSETQ. Trimming took 7 bases from V and 0 from J, leaving 9 bases between them. The CDR3 runs to 13 residues. CDR3 region: CASGDSSTDTQYF. The CDR3 DNA reads as TGCGCCAGCGGCGACAGCAGCACAGATACGCAGTATTTT.

This chain connects TRBV13 to TRBJ2-1, with a weak D call TRBD2 (5 bases). Trimming took 5 bases from V and 6 from J, leaving 14 bases between them. The CDR3 has 14 residues. Germline V CDR1 and CDR2: PRHDT, FYEKMQ (reference sequence). The CDR3 protein is CASSVENGVNEQFF. For the CDR3, the DNA is TGTGCCAGCAGCGTGGAAAACGGGGTCAATGAGCAGTTCTTC. Full variable domain (remainder filled in from reference TRBV13 and TRBJ2-1): AAGVIQSPRHLIKEKRETATLKCYPIPRHDTVYWYQQGPGQDPQFLISFYEKMQSDKGSIPDRFSAQQFSDYHSELNMSSLELGDSALYFCASSVENGVNEQFFGPGTRLTVL.

The rearrangement links TRBV2 to TRBJ1-5; 7 nucleotides match TRBD1. Germline V gives CDR1 SNHLY, CDR2 FYNNEI. CDR3 size: 15 residues. Losses at the gene ends were 6 bases for V and 3 bases for J; bases not matched to a gene: 8. In nucleotides, the CDR3 is TGTGCCAGCAGAGCCGGACAGGATCTCAATCAGCCCCAGCATTTT. This translates into CASRAGQDLNQPQHF.

CDR3 amino acids: CAISESIDRISGTEAFF. CDR3 nucleotides: TGTGCCATCAGTGAGTCGATCGACAGGATTTCCGGCACTGAAGCTTTCTTT. The rearrangement links TRBV10-3 to TRBJ1-1, with D perhaps TRBD1 (6 bases). The V and J ends lost 0 bases and 4 bases respectively, with 18 bases between them. CDR3 length equals 17 residues. Germline V gives CDR1 ENHRY, CDR2 SYGVKD.

The chain carries TRBV18 and TRBJ1-2, with D unresolved. Germline values: CDR1 KGHSH, CDR2 LQKENI. V was clipped by 2 bases and J by 2 bases, with 9 bases between them. CDR3 length: 14 residues. CDR3 nucleotides: TGTGCCAGCTCACCATCATCGGGGAACTATGGCTACACCTTC. Encoded protein: CASSPSSGNYGYTF.

The chain employs TRBV4-2 and TRBJ2-3; TRBD2 agrees at 10 bases. The germline V gene has CDR1 LGHNA and CDR2 YNFKEQ. The V segment lost 11 bases and the J segment 2 bases; nucleotides outside the gene matches: 10. CDR3 size: 15 residues. The CDR3 region has the DNA TGTGCCGCGTCCGAAGCGGGGGGGGCCACAGATACGCAGTATTTT. Protein: CAASEAGGATDTQYF.

The chain is built from TRBV27 and TRBJ2-1; D uncertain. Deletions cut 4 bases from V and 0 bases from J, with 10 bases between. Germline values: CDR1 MNHEY, CDR2 SMNVEV (reference sequence). CDR3 length equals 15 residues. CDR3: CASSYPPSSYNEQFF. Here the CDR3 DNA reads TGTGCCAGCAGTTACCCACCGAGCTCCTACAATGAGCAGTTCTTC.

V usage is TRBV27 and J usage is TRBJ2-7; 8 bases align to TRBD1. There are 13 residues in the CDR3. Germline lookup yields CDR1 MNHEY and CDR2 SMNVEV (reference sequence). Germline trimming cut 5 bases from V and 6 bases from J; bases unmatched to any gene: 6. The CDR3 loop is CASSKTGVFEQYF. The CDR3 region has the DNA TGTGCCAGCAGTAAGACAGGGGTTTTCGAGCAGTACTTC.

This clone was recorded once. The DNA for the CDR3 is TGTGCCATCAGTGAAAGGACAGCCCCCGATACGCAGTATTTT. It is translated as CAISERTAPDTQYF. The chain joins TRBV10-3 to TRBJ2-3, with TRBD1 as a possible D gene (6 bases). Germline V gene lookup returns CDR1 ENHRY and CDR2 SYGVKD. The CDR3 is 14 residues long. Trimming removed 3 bases from V and 6 bases from J, with 13 bases in between.

The chain employs TRBV5-4 and TRBJ2-1; 9 positions agree with TRBD2. Losses at the gene ends were 0 bases for V and 8 bases for J; bases not matched to a gene: 6. This CDR3 is built from 15 residues. Germline V CDR1 and CDR2: SGHNT, YYREEE (reference sequence). The CDR3 loop reads CASSLGRGGLYEQFF. DNA of the CDR3: TGTGCCAGCAGCTTGGGGCGGGGGGGCCTTTATGAGCAGTTCTTC.

Only one count was recorded for this clone. The V call is TRBV29-1, the J call TRBJ1-1, with TRBD1 as a possible D gene (5 bases). V was trimmed by 6 bases and J by 4 bases, leaving 18 bases between them. Germline CDR1 is SQVTM and CDR2 is ANQGSEA. The CDR3 spans 14 residues. The CDR3, as DNA: TGCAGCGTGAATGACCCAGGGCGTAGCACTGAAGCTTTCTTT. Residues: CSVNDPGRSTEAFF.

The J gene is TRBJ2-1, the V gene TRBV5-6; D is unresolved. Trimming stripped 4 bases from V and 8 bases from J, with 13 bases between. The germline V gene has CDR1 SGHDT and CDR2 YYEEEE. The CDR3 covers 13 residues. The CDR3 is CASSPGFGYEQFF. The CDR3 DNA reads TGTGCCAGCAGCCCCGGGTTCGGTTATGAGCAGTTCTTC.

This clone was found a few times. The V call is TRBV30, the J call TRBJ1-2; D not resolved. The CDR3 is made up of 13 amino acids. The germline V gene encodes CDR1 GTSNPN and CDR2 SVGIG (reference sequence). Trimming pared 4 bases from V and 8 bases from J, leaving 17 bases between. The CDR3 nucleotides read TGTGCCTGGAATTCCCCGCTACTATTCGGCTACACCTTC. Its translation: CAWNSPLLFGYTF.

The chain uses TRBV13 and TRBJ2-7; 7 nucleotides agree with TRBD1. Losses at the gene ends were 4 bases for V and 6 bases for J; bases not matched to a gene: 3. The CDR3 is 12 amino acids. CDR1 and CDR2 (germline): PRHDT, FYEKMQ (reference sequence). The CDR3 loop is CASSSTGFEQYF. In DNA form, the CDR3 reads TGTGCCAGCAGCTCGACAGGGTTCGAGCAGTACTTC.

The V call is TRBV11-3, the J call TRBJ2-1, with TRBD2 matching over 9 bases. Germline CDR1 reads SGHNT; CDR2 reads YENEEA. This CDR3 has 14 residues. V trimming: 0 bases; J trimming: 13 bases; junction bases outside the gene matches: 7. This CDR3 reads CASSLDQVAGAQFF. CDR3 bases: TGTGCCAGCAGCTTAGATCAGGTAGCGGGGGCCCAGTTCTTC.

The V gene is TRBV7-8, the J gene TRBJ1-6; D is undetermined. Germline CDR1 is SGHVS and CDR2 is FQNEAQ. The CDR3 is 18 residues long. Trimming stripped 0 bases from V and 6 bases from J, with 18 bases between. DNA of the CDR3: TGTGCCAGCAGCTTAGCACTACTCAGAGGAAGCAGTAATTCACCCCTCCACTTT. Translating gives CASSLALLRGSSNSPLHF.

V usage is TRBV14 and J usage is TRBJ2-3, with D uncertain. Deletions cut 4 bases from V and 6 bases from J, with 14 bases between. CDR1 and CDR2 from the germline V gene are SGHDN and FVKESK. The CDR3 spans 14 residues. The CDR3 DNA reads as TGTGCCAGCAGCCCACGGGTGGGTAGGGATACGCAGTATTTT. It translates to CASSPRVGRDTQYF.

The gene calls are TRBV13 and TRBJ2-7, with 7 bases identical to TRBD1. Germline-derived CDR1 and CDR2 are PRHDT and FYEKMQ (reference sequence). The V and J ends lost 4 bases and 3 bases, in that order; junction bases with no gene match: 9. The CDR3 is 15 residues long. The CDR3 DNA reads TGTGCCAGCAGCTCATTCCGGGACAGCTTCTACGAGCAGTACTTC. Translating gives CASSSFRDSFYEQYF.

The chain carries TRBV18 and TRBJ2-3, with D possibly matching TRBD2 (6 bases). From germline, CDR1 is KGHSH and CDR2 LQKENI. Trimming cost V 2 bases and J 4 bases, with 10 bases left between them. The CDR3 totals 14 residues. The chain's CDR3 is CASSPGRGSDTQYF. The CDR3 DNA is TGTGCCAGCTCACCAGGGCGGGGTTCAGATACGCAGTATTTT. Full variable domain (remainder filled in from reference TRBV18 and TRBJ2-3): NAGVMQNPRHLVRRRGQEARLRCSPMKGHSHVYWYRQLPEEGLKFMVYLQKENIIDESGMPKERFSAEFPKEGPSILRIQQVVRGDSAAYFCASSPGRGSDTQYFGPGTRLTVL.

This clone was picked up one time. The chain is built from TRBV7-9 and TRBJ1-4, with 9 bases lining up with TRBD1. CDR3 size: 14 residues. The J segment lost 7 bases and the V segment lost 6 bases, leaving 6 bases of the junction unmatched. Germline V gene data show CDR1 as SEHNR and CDR2 as FQNEAQ (reference sequence). This CDR3 reads CASSLQGAGEKLFF. The CDR3 DNA is TGTGCCAGCAGTTTACAGGGGGCTGGTGAAAAACTGTTTTTT.

This chain connects TRBV6-4 to TRBJ2-1; the match to TRBD1 covers 8 bases. V trimming: 3 bases; J trimming: 6 bases; junction bases outside the gene matches: 4. Germline assignment: CDR1 MRHNA and CDR2 SNTAGT. This CDR3 comprises 14 residues. The CDR3 is CASSEGTGSNEQFF. CDR3 nucleotides: TGTGCCAGCAGTGAAGGGACAGGAAGCAATGAGCAGTTCTTC.

This clone was seen more than once but under ten times. This chain joins TRBV6-5 and TRBJ1-2; TRBD1 matches 7 bases. This CDR3 spans 15 amino acids. Germline V gene sequence: CDR1 MNHEY, CDR2 SVGAGI. The ends lost 7 bases at V and 4 bases at J; junction bases unmatched: 12. CDR3 loop: CASTHGDSLSYGYTF. The CDR3 nucleotides are TGTGCCAGCACCCACGGGGACAGCCTTTCCTATGGCTACACCTTC.

The chain links TRBV9 to TRBJ1-1; 8 bases align to TRBD1. CDR1 and CDR2 (germline): SGDLS, YYNGEE. This CDR3 contains 14 residues. The J segment lost 1 base and the V segment lost 3 bases, leaving 2 bases of the junction unmatched. CDR3 nucleotides: TGTGCCAGCAGCGCCGGGACAGGGAACACTGAAGCTTTCTTT. This sequence encodes CASSAGTGNTEAFF.

The chain couples TRBV7-8 to TRBJ2-7; D may be TRBD2 (6 bases). Germline-derived CDR1 and CDR2 are SGHVS and FQNEAQ. Deletions cut 1 base from V and 3 bases from J, with 7 bases between. The CDR3 is 13 residues long. As DNA, the CDR3 is TGTGCCAGCAGCTTAGGACTAGTCTACGAGCAGTACTTC. It is translated as CASSLGLVYEQYF.

This chain uses TRBV5-4 with TRBJ1-2; 7 bases agree with TRBD1. CDR3 length equals 14 residues. From germline, CDR1 is SGHNT and CDR2 YYREEE (reference sequence). The J segment lost 7 bases and the V segment lost 4 bases, leaving 10 bases of the junction unmatched. The CDR3 sequence: CASSPGQGVGGYTF. The DNA of the CDR3 is TGTGCCAGCAGCCCAGGCCAGGGGGTGGGTGGCTACACCTTC.

This rearrangement joins TRBV5-8 to TRBJ1-4, with TRBD1 matching over 8 bases. CDR1 and CDR2 from the germline V gene are SGHTS and YDEGEE. The CDR3 totals 13 residues. As DNA, the CDR3 is TGTGCTACCGACAGGGGTATGGATGAAAAACTGTTTTTT. As protein: CATDRGMDEKLFF.

The chain couples TRBV6-5 to TRBJ1-1; unclear D gene. The CDR3 totals 11 residues. Germline CDR1 MNHEY, CDR2 SVGAGI. V lost 4 bases, J lost 4 bases, and 4 bases lay in between. CDR3 region: CASSFGTEAFF. The CDR3 DNA reads as TGTGCCAGCAGTTTCGGCACTGAAGCTTTCTTT.